The source of this T cell receptor beta chain is a study of control samples from healthy donors and cancer patients. Per germline, CDR1 SGHVS and CDR2 FQNEAQ. CDR3 length: 16 amino acids. With V trimmed by 5 bases and J by 4 bases, 7 bases remained unmatched. Only in-frame clones appear in the TCRdb table, and some are missing; sequencing was by immunoSEQ multiplex PCR. The sample carries some 140,000 clones, 80% to 95% recorded once. The TCR comes from a man aged 25-45 years in good health. The sample was blood. The chain joins TRBV7-8 to TRBJ2-1; TRBD1 matches at 11 bases. CDR3 in amino acids: CASSNRDRGFYNEQFF. The CDR3 nucleotides are TGTGCCAGCAGCAACCGGGACAGGGGGTTTTACAATGAGCAGTTCTTC.